The 23 T cell receptor beta chains below come from one sample, sequenced in a study of identical twins. TCRdb re-called the 5' RACE reads through MiXCR, storing one row per CDR3 protein. The sample has approximately 490,000 distinct CDR3 sequences, approximately 20% seen once; the top ten hold 0.4% to 0.6%. These data were likewise used in another study, on yellow fever vaccine responses in identical twins.

The source material was CD4+ T cells sorted from blood. The receptors were sampled from a woman younger than 35 in good health.

In its sample, this clonotype was seen a few times. This sequence joins TRBV7-8 and TRBJ1-1, with D perhaps matching TRBD1 (6 bases). This CDR3 region has 15 residues. Trimming stripped 1 base from V and 6 bases from J, with 15 bases between. CDR1 and CDR2 (germline): SGHVS, FQNEAQ. CDR3 nucleotide sequence: TGTGCCAGCAGCTTAGGGGGGCAGGGGCTCCCTGAAGCTTTCTTT. Translated, it gives CASSLGGQGLPEAFF.

This clonotype was detected only a few times. The chain uses TRBV20-1 and TRBJ2-3; D perhaps matches TRBD1 (5 bases). Trimming removed 3 bases at V and 4 bases at J, with 8 bases between. The CDR3 is made up of 12 amino acids. Germline values: CDR1 DFQATT, CDR2 SNEGSKA (reference sequence). The CDR3 sequence: CSASDRPDTQYF. CDR3 nucleotides: TGCAGTGCTAGTGACAGACCAGATACGCAGTATTTT.

CDR3 nucleotides: TGTGCCACCCGGGCAAGAAATAGCGGGGGGCTCAATGAGCAGTTCTTC. Translated: CATRARNSGGLNEQFF. V and J are TRBV24-1 and TRBJ2-1; 10 bases map to TRBD2. CDR1 and CDR2 from the germline V gene are KGHDR and SFDVKD. There are 16 residues in the CDR3. After removal of 9 bases from V and 6 bases from J, the junction contained 13 bases not matched to a gene.

In its sample, this clonotype was seen a few times. This chain uses TRBV11-2 with TRBJ2-3; 7 nucleotides align to TRBD2. V shed 5 bases and J 2 bases; nucleotides not matched to a gene: 10. The CDR3 consists of 16 residues. CDR1 is SGHAT and CDR2 is FQNNGV in the germline V gene. CDR3 sequence (DNA): TGTGCCAGCAGCCCGGGACTACACCTCCCCACAGATACGCAGTATTTT. It is translated as CASSPGLHLPTDTQYF. Drawing the rest from reference TRBV11-2 and TRBJ2-3, the complete variable domain is EAGVAQSPRYKIIEKRQSVAFWCNPISGHATLYWYQQILGQGPKLLIQFQNNGVVDDSQLPKDRFSAERLKGVDSTLKIQPAKLEDSAVYLCASSPGLHLPTDTQYFGPGTRLTVL.

V is TRBV24-1 and J is TRBJ1-2; D is perhaps TRBD1 (5 bases). Germline V lookup: CDR1 KGHDR, CDR2 SFDVKD. This CDR3 spans 17 amino acids. Trimming took off 0 bases at V and 3 bases at J, with 16 bases between the two ends. Written as DNA, the CDR3 is TGTGCCACCAGTGATTTGACCGACAGCTCTTGGCACTATGGCTACACCTTC. It specifies CATSDLTDSSWHYGYTF.

This clonotype was observed a handful of times. CDR3 sequence: CASSYRRAGGKTKNIQYF. In DNA, the CDR3 is TGTGCCAGCAGTTACAGGCGGGCTGGGGGGAAAACCAAAAACATTCAGTACTTC. This chain links TRBV6-5 with TRBJ2-4; perhaps TRBD2 as D (6 bases). In germline, CDR1 is MNHEY, CDR2 SVGAGI. This CDR3 comprises 18 residues. Trimming shortened V by 2 bases and J by 2 bases, and 19 bases separated the two germline ends.

V is TRBV29-1 and J is TRBJ1-2; D is ambiguous. The CDR3 is 14 amino acids. The V gene's germline CDR1 is SQVTM and CDR2 ANQGSEA. V was shortened by 0 bases and J by 5 bases, with 13 bases between the two germline ends. CDR3 DNA: TGCAGCGTTGAAGATCGGGAACAAACTTATGGCTACACCTTC. Its translation is CSVEDREQTYGYTF.

This clonotype was seen a few times. V gene TRBV11-2 combines with J gene TRBJ1-3, with a tentative D call TRBD1 (6 bases). There are 17 residues in the CDR3. From germline, CDR1 is SGHAT and CDR2 FQNNGV. The V end was cut by 1 base, the J end by 0 bases, with 13 bases between. CDR3 loop: CASSLVPRGRSGNTIYF. DNA of the CDR3: TGTGCCAGCAGCTTAGTCCCGCGGGGGCGCTCTGGAAACACCATATATTTT. The variable domain in full, with the rest retrieved from reference TRBV11-2 and TRBJ1-3, is EAGVAQSPRYKIIEKRQSVAFWCNPISGHATLYWYQQILGQGPKLLIQFQNNGVVDDSQLPKDRFSAERLKGVDSTLKIQPAKLEDSAVYLCASSLVPRGRSGNTIYFGEGSWLTVV.

This clonotype was counted only a few times. The chain links TRBV12-3 or TRBV12-4 to TRBJ2-1, with 9 bases matching TRBD2. There are 13 residues in the CDR3. V shed 5 bases, J shed 15 bases, and the junction held 11 bases outside the gene matches. The CDR3 spells CASSPNSLSGRFF. CDR3 DNA: TGTGCCAGCAGTCCAAATTCTCTTAGCGGGAGGTTCTTC.

This clonotype has just a few counts. The chain employs TRBV6-5 and TRBJ1-6; TRBD1 matches 8 bases. From germline, CDR1 is MNHEY and CDR2 SVGAGI. The junction had 6 bases not matched to a gene; V was cut back by 2 bases and J by 6 bases. The CDR3 consists of 16 residues. CDR3 protein: CASSYQSGGSNSPLHF. CDR3 DNA sequence: TGTGCCAGCAGTTACCAGTCAGGGGGCTCTAATTCACCCCTCCACTTT.

In its sample, this clonotype was seen many times. The rearrangement uses TRBV4-1 and TRBJ2-1; 14 bases align to TRBD2. This CDR3 contains 16 residues. Per germline, CDR1 MGHRA and CDR2 YSYEKL. The V gene end was trimmed by 3 bases and the J gene end by 4 bases; junction bases not matched to a gene: 2. CDR3 DNA sequence: TGCGCCAGCAGCCACAGACTAGCGGGAGGGTACAATGAGCAGTTCTTC. Translated, it gives CASSHRLAGGYNEQFF.

This clonotype was observed a handful of times. The gene calls are TRBV3-1 and TRBJ2-7; maybe TRBD2 (6 bases). In germline, CDR1 is LGHDT, CDR2 YNNKEL (reference sequence). V was cut by 4 bases and J by 6 bases, with 13 bases left in between. CDR3 length: 13 residues. CDR3 sequence (DNA): TGTGCCAGCAGCCGAGAGGGAGGTCGCGAGCAGTACTTC. Translated: CASSREGGREQYF.

This clonotype was seen a few times. This chain uses TRBV18 with TRBJ2-2; weak D call: TRBD2 (6 bases). Trimming stripped 5 bases from V and 1 base from J, with 14 bases between. This CDR3 spans 16 amino acids. Germline CDR1 is KGHSH and CDR2 is LQKENI. The CDR3 sequence is CASSSDGGVNTGELFF. The CDR3, as DNA: TGTGCCAGCTCATCGGACGGCGGGGTGAACACCGGGGAGCTGTTTTTT.

The rearrangement uses TRBV10-3 and TRBJ2-1, with 10 bases matching TRBD2. The CDR3 is 16 amino acids. Germline V CDR1 and CDR2: ENHRY, SYGVKD. V shed 5 bases and J 3 bases; nucleotides not matched to a gene: 7. Here the CDR3 DNA reads TGTGCCATCAGTTACCAGCGGGGGGGTATCTACAATGAGCAGTTCTTC. Protein product: CAISYQRGGIYNEQFF.

This CDR3 is CASSSRTGANEKLFF. The CDR3 bases are TGTGCCAGCAGTTCCAGAACAGGGGCCAATGAAAAACTGTTTTTT. The chain joins TRBV27 to TRBJ1-4, with TRBD1 matching over 7 bases. Germline V gene data show CDR1 as MNHEY and CDR2 as SMNVEV (reference sequence). This CDR3 has 15 amino acids. With V trimmed by 4 bases and J by 5 bases, 7 bases remained unmatched.

CDR3: CASSLPPTGDEQFF. CDR3 DNA: TGTGCCAGCAGTTTGCCTCCGACGGGAGATGAGCAGTTCTTC. The rearrangement links TRBV12-3 or TRBV12-4 to TRBJ2-1; D is perhaps TRBD2 (6 bases). The CDR3 covers 14 residues. Trimming took 3 bases from V and 8 from J, leaving 14 bases between them.

This chain uses TRBV7-2 with TRBJ2-2, with D unresolved. The V and J ends lost 2 bases and 3 bases respectively, with 7 bases between them. This CDR3 comprises 14 residues. CDR1 is SGHTA and CDR2 is FQGNSA in the germline V gene. CDR3 DNA: TGTGCCAGCAGCTTAATTATCTACACCGGGGAGCTGTTTTTT. It specifies CASSLIIYTGELFF. Using reference TRBV7-2 and TRBJ2-2 for the parts outside the CDR3, the full variable domain is GAGVSQSPSNKVTEKGKDVELRCDPISGHTALYWYRQSLGQGLEFLIYFQGNSAPDKSGLPSDRFSAERTGGSVSTLTIQRTQQEDSAVYLCASSLIIYTGELFFGEGSRLTVL.

The DNA of the CDR3 is TGTGCCAGCAGCTCTACCGGGAACCTTGGGGAAGCTTTCTTT. Translation gives CASSSTGNLGEAFF. The genes are TRBV5-8 and TRBJ1-1; no definite D call. V dropped 3 bases and J dropped 8 bases, with 17 bases sitting between them. The CDR3 runs 14 residues. CDR1 is SGHTS, CDR2 YDEGEE, per germline.

This clonotype was counted only a few times. The chain carries TRBV29-1 and TRBJ2-6, with D possibly TRBD1 on 5 matching bases. CDR3 size: 16 residues. The V and J ends lost 1 base and 0 bases respectively, with 10 bases between them. Germline-derived CDR1 and CDR2 are SQVTM and ANQGSEA. The CDR3 here is CSVEGAGNSGANVLTF. CDR3 DNA sequence: TGCAGCGTTGAAGGGGCAGGGAACTCTGGGGCCAACGTCCTGACTTTC.

This clonotype was counted at least ten times. The chain combines TRBV5-1 with TRBJ2-1; 9 nucleotides match TRBD2. V was clipped by 6 bases and J by 4 bases; unmatched bases: 14. Germline V CDR1 and CDR2: SGHRS, YFSETQ. The CDR3 is 17 amino acids. The CDR3 spells CASNRLAGSMGYNEQFF. The CDR3 bases are TGCGCCAGCAATCGTCTAGCGGGAAGTATGGGTTACAATGAGCAGTTCTTC.

This clonotype was picked up a small number of times. The chain has TRBV19 and TRBJ2-2, with 8 positions matching TRBD1. The length of the CDR3 is 15 residues. The V and J ends lost 5 bases and 4 bases, in that order; junction bases with no gene match: 6. The germline V gene encodes CDR1 LNHDA and CDR2 SQIVND (reference sequence). The DNA of the CDR3 is TGTGCCAGTAGTGACCAGGGGGCAAGCACCGGGGAGCTGTTTTTT. This encodes CASSDQGASTGELFF.

V is TRBV12-3 or TRBV12-4 and J is TRBJ1-2; the D is unclear. V was shortened by 3 bases and J by 0 bases, with 17 bases between the two germline ends. The CDR3 consists of 17 residues. The CDR3: CASSLESRGAANYGYTF. CDR3 in DNA: TGTGCCAGCAGTTTGGAGTCGCGGGGAGCCGCTAACTATGGCTACACCTTC.

J is TRBJ2-5 and V is TRBV24-1; 9 nucleotides align to TRBD1. V gave up 4 bases and J gave up 4 bases; unmatched junction bases: 9. The CDR3 is 16 amino acids. Germline-derived CDR1 and CDR2 are KGHDR and SFDVKD. The CDR3 DNA reads TGTGCCACCAGTGACCCCTCCGGGACAGGGACAGAGACCCAGTACTTC. Translation gives CATSDPSGTGTETQYF.